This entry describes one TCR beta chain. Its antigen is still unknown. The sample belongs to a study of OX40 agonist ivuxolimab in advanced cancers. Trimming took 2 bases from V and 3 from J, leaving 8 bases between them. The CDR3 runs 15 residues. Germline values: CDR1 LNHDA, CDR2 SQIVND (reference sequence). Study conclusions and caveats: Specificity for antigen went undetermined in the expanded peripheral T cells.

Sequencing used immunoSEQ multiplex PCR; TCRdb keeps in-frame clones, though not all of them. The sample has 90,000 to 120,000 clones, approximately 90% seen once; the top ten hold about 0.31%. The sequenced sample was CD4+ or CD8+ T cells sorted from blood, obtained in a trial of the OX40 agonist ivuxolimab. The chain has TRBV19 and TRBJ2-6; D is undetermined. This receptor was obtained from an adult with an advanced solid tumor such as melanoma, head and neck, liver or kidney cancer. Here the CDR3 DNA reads TGTGCCAGTAGTATAAAAGGATTTGGGGCCAACGTCCTGACTTTC. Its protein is CASSIKGFGANVLTF.